Listed below are T cell receptor beta chains from one sample, sequenced in a study of CD8 T cells in ankylosing spondylitis. Each CDR3 protein gets one entry after TCRdb re-called the 5' RACE reads with MiXCR. Seen here are more than 100,000 distinct CDR3 sequences, about an eighth observed once, and the top ten hold roughly 4%. The sample consisted of blood, either unsorted or a sorted T cell fraction (not recorded which). All receptors come from a female donor with ankylosing spondylitis or in good health (not recorded which). Each CDR3 is given with its conserved first and last residue. The D gene is left open where the match is weak. Size is omitted from some rows. Given values are once, few, many or a class for expanded clones.

abundance	v_gene	d_gene	j_gene	CDR3aa	CDR3nt
many	TRBV20-1	NA	TRBJ2-1	CSAPLQGYAYNEQFF	TGCAGTGCTCCCCTTCAGGGTTACGCCTACAATGAGCAGTTCTTC
many	TRBV2	NA	TRBJ1-6	CASIKSNSPLHF	TGTGCCAGCATCAAATCAAATTCACCCCTCCACTTT
many	TRBV6-1	TRBD1	TRBJ2-7	CASISGQGLGEQYF	TGTGCCAGCATCTCCGGACAGGGTCTCGGCGAGCAGTACTTC
many	TRBV3-1	NA	TRBJ2-3	CASSRENVGGAQYF	TGTGCCAGCAGCCGCGAAAACGTCGGGGGTGCGCAGTATTTT
many	TRBV18	NA	TRBJ2-3	CASSPYETDTQYF	TGTGCCAGCTCACCCTACGAAACAGATACGCAGTATTTT
many	TRBV24-1	NA	TRBJ2-3	CATTSSVGTQYF	TGTGCCACCACCAGCTCGGTGGGAACGCAGTATTTT
many	TRBV18	TRBD2	TRBJ2-1	CASSPQRGEDNEQFF	TGTGCCAGCTCACCCCAGCGGGGGGAGGACAATGAGCAGTTCTTC
many	TRBV7-3	NA	TRBJ2-3	CASSLPGAGTDTQYF	TGTGCCAGCAGCTTACCGGGGGCCGGCACAGATACGCAGTATTTT
many	TRBV19	NA	TRBJ2-2	CASSIIRGPEYTGELFF	TGTGCCAGTAGTATTATCAGGGGCCCAGAATACACCGGGGAGCTGTTTTTT
many	TRBV7-2	TRBD1	TRBJ1-5	CASSLQPGTGDQPQHF	TGTGCCAGCAGCTTGCAACCCGGGACAGGGGACCAGCCCCAGCATTTT
many	TRBV12-3/TRBV12-4	NA	TRBJ1-5	CASSLSEGWNQPQHF	TGTGCCAGCAGCCTAAGCGAGGGGTGGAATCAGCCCCAGCATTTT
many	TRBV3-1	TRBD2	TRBJ2-4	CASSQEAGENIQYF	TGTGCCAGCAGCCAAGAAGCGGGAGAAAACATTCAGTACTTC
many	TRBV5-1	TRBD1	TRBJ1-4	CASSSGQLGGNEKLFF	TGCGCCAGCAGCTCGGGACAGCTTGGGGGGAATGAAAAACTGTTTTTT
NA	TRBV10-3	TRBD1	TRBJ1-2	CAISEGQGRNTF	TGTGCCATCAGTGAGGGACAGGGGAGGAACACCTTC
many	TRBV29-1	TRBD2	TRBJ2-7	CSVGVKRGPTYEQYF	TGCAGCGTTGGGGTCAAGCGGGGGCCGACCTACGAGCAGTACTTC
many	TRBV20-1	TRBD2	TRBJ2-1	CSARKIAGGVYNEQFF	TGCAGTGCGAGAAAAATAGCGGGGGGGGTATACAATGAGCAGTTCTTC
many	TRBV7-9	TRBD1	TRBJ1-1	CASSPGTGSVTEAFF	TGTGCCAGCAGCCCAGGGACAGGGTCGGTGACTGAAGCTTTCTTT
many	TRBV7-2	TRBD2	TRBJ2-2	CASSSLAGGTGELFF	TGTGCCAGCAGCTCGCTAGCGGGAGGTACCGGGGAGCTGTTTTTT
many	TRBV27	NA	TRBJ1-6	CASSNGVQSPLHF	TGTGCCAGCAGTAACGGGGTTCAGTCACCCCTCCACTTT
many	TRBV10-3	NA	TRBJ1-2	CAPRGNRTYGYTF	TGTGCCCCAAGGGGGAACCGGACGTATGGCTACACCTTC
many	TRBV7-6	NA	TRBJ2-1	CASSFSVGEQFF	TGTGCCAGCAGCTTCTCGGTGGGTGAGCAGTTCTTC
many	TRBV9	NA	TRBJ2-3	CASSGDSVRPNTDTQYF	TGTGCCAGCAGCGGAGACTCGGTCAGGCCCAACACAGATACGCAGTATTTT
many	TRBV7-9	NA	TRBJ1-5	CASSWGPSGQPQHF	TGTGCCAGCAGCTGGGGACCGTCCGGACAGCCCCAGCATTTT
many	TRBV11-3	NA	TRBJ2-1	CASSSPPWSGTYNEQFF	TGTGCCAGCAGCTCGCCCCCTTGGTCGGGAACCTACAATGAGCAGTTCTTC
many	TRBV7-9	NA	TRBJ2-5	CASSLIEETQYF	TGTGCCAGCAGCTTAATCGAGGAGACCCAGTACTTC
once	TRBV3-1	TRBD1	TRBJ1-2	CASSHRGKLEGYTF	TGTGCCAGCAGCCACAGGGGGAAGTTGGAGGGCTACACCTTC
many	TRBV5-1	TRBD2	TRBJ2-1	CASSFGTSGREEQFF	TGCGCCAGCAGCTTCGGGACTAGCGGGAGAGAGGAGCAGTTCTTC
many	TRBV29-1	NA	TRBJ1-1	CSVDGQTNTEAFF	TGCAGCGTTGACGGACAGACGAACACTGAAGCTTTCTTT
few	TRBV28	TRBD1	TRBJ1-2	CASSAGGGYTF	TGTGCCAGCAGTGCAGGGGGTGGCTACACCTTC
few	TRBV20-1	NA	TRBJ1-2	CSAKPGTPDGYTF	TGCAGTGCTAAACCCGGGACGCCAGATGGCTACACCTTC
many	TRBV28	TRBD2	TRBJ2-3	CASSSPGTSGSFTDTQYF	TGTGCCAGCAGCTCACCAGGGACTAGCGGGTCGTTCACAGATACGCAGTATTTT
few	TRBV7-6	NA	TRBJ2-7	CASSPTTSLSYEQYF	TGTGCCAGCAGCCCTACTACAAGCCTCTCCTACGAGCAGTACTTC